The rows below give T cell receptor beta chains drawn from one sample of a study of cytomegalovirus exposure and HLA in healthy donors. Clones were read by immunoSEQ multiplex PCR, and TCRdb kept only the in-frame ones, dropping some. The repertoire holds 110,000 or so clones, with 67% as singletons. The specimen sequenced was PBMCs. The receptor set was obtained from a man younger than 35 in good health and CMV-seropositive. CDR3s leave out the opening cysteine and the closing phenylalanine or tryptophan. The D gene is left open where the match is weak.

>TRBV2|TRBD1
ASAGQGITEAF
>TRBV11-2|.
ASSLGQAYRGANVLT
>TRBV4-2|TRBD2
ASSQDWSGGPPETQY
>TRBV15|TRBD2
ATSARRGGSETQY
>TRBV15|.
ATRAGTNGSPGNEKLF
>TRBV2|TRBD1
ASRQGAQETQY
>TRBV5-1|TRBD1
ASSLGPGGSGNTIY
>TRBV5-1|TRBD1
ASSVGQATGELF
>TRBV5-5|.
ASSLRGEKLF
>TRBV6-1|.
ASTWRENTEAF
>TRBV5-4|.
ASNLRGTGTAQY
>TRBV10-3|.
AISEPPTWARQY
>TRBV10-1|TRBD2
ASSETSGPEGETQY
>TRBV10-3|TRBD2
AISESNPSGGGYQETQY
>TRBV4-1|TRBD1
ASSQVAGTGPRSGANVLT
>TRBV6-5|.
ASSYPGGPQH
>TRBV6-7|TRBD1
ASRNLRDRVGLFSNRYGYT
>TRBV4-1|TRBD1
ASSQDMEGAYTEAF
>TRBV5-1|.
ASRAGGGTEAF
>TRBV28|TRBD1
TSSPPGTGSREKLF
>TRBV7-3|TRBD2
ASSRGGGFTETQY
>TRBV2|.
ASSVVGQLNTEAF
>TRBV6-5|TRBD1
ASSPGTGVSPLH
>TRBV6-6|TRBD1
ASSPKGGRREPQH
>TRBV5-1|.
ASSLSYASQETQY
>TRBV28|TRBD2
ASSFLAGTDTQY
>TRBV5-1|.
ASSLSSVGIGGGNEKLF
>TRBV9|.
ASSLLRTDHGYT
>TRBV6-1|TRBD1
ASSARDSGTNNSPLH
>TRBV6-4|TRBD1
ATENRGCNQPQH
>TRBV9|TRBD1
ASSVFGTGVAGELF
>TRBV7-3|.
ASSPTMNTEAF
>TRBV2|.
ASRKGRASNQPQH
>TRBV20-1|TRBD1
SAAQGDEQF
>TRBV5-6|TRBD1
ASSSWGRGHEGYT
>TRBV29-1|.
SVVLPSGVNSGANVLT
>TRBV6-5|TRBD1
ASSIPTGDNQPQH
>TRBV6-1|.
ASSEFFGGAINEKLF
>TRBV6-5|.
ASSTPTGSEQY
>TRBV28|.
ASSLVGGSHEKLF
>TRBV5-1|.
ASSFGVMRQNTEAF
>TRBV10-1|.
ASSSGNSPLH
>TRBV6-1|TRBD1
ASSGHRGSSSGNTIY
>TRBV7-9|TRBD2
ASSGILAGQETQY
>TRBV7-2|.
ASNDIPTKRDVGELF
>TRBV6-6|TRBD1
ASSLDRDRTEAF
>TRBV6-1|TRBD2
ASSESVSGVFPYEQY